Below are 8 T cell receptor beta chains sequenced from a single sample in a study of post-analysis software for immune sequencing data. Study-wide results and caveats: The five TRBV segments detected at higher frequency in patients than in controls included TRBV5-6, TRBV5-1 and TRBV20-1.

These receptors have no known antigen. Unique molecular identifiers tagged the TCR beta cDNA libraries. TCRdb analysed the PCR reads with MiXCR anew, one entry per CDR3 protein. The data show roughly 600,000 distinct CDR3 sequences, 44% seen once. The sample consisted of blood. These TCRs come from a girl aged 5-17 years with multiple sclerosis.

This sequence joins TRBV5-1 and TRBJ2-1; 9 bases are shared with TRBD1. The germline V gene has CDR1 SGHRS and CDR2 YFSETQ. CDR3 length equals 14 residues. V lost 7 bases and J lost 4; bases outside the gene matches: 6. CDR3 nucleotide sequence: TGCGCCAGCCGGAGCGGGACAGGGTACAATGAGCAGTTCTTC. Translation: CASRSGTGYNEQFF. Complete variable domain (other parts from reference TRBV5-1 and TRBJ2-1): KAGVTQTPRYLIKTRGQQVTLSCSPISGHRSVSWYQQTPGQGLQFLFEYFSETQRNKGNFPGRFSGRQFSNSRSEMNVSTLELGDSALYLCASRSGTGYNEQFFGPGTRLTVL.

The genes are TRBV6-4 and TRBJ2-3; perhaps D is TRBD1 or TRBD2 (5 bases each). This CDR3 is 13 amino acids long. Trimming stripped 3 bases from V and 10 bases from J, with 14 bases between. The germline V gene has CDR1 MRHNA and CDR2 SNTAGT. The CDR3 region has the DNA TGTGCCAGCAGTGAAACCCGGGACGGGGCGCAGTATTTT. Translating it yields CASSETRDGAQYF.

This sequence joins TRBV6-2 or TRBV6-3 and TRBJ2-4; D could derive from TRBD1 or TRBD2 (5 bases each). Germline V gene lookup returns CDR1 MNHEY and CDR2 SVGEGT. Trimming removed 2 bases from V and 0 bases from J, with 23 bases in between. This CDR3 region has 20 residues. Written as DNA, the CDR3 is TGTGCCAGCAGTTACCGAGGGGAGCGGACCGCCTCTCTAGCCAAAAACATTCAGTACTTC. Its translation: CASSYRGERTASLAKNIQYF.

In nucleotides, the CDR3 is TGCAGCGTTGAGAAGGGGATGAACTCCTACGAGCAGTACTTC. Its protein is CSVEKGMNSYEQYF. This chain connects TRBV29-1 to TRBJ2-7, with TRBD1 as a possible D gene (5 bases). CDR3 length: 14 residues. CDR1 is SQVTM, CDR2 ANQGSEA, per germline. Trimming took off 3 bases at V and 0 bases at J, with 12 bases between the two ends.

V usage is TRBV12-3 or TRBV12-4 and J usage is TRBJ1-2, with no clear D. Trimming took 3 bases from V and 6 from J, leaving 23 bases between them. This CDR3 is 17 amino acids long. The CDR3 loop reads CASSLVLGQSARHGYTF. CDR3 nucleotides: TGTGCCAGCAGTTTGGTCCTAGGGCAGTCTGCTCGACATGGCTACACCTTC.

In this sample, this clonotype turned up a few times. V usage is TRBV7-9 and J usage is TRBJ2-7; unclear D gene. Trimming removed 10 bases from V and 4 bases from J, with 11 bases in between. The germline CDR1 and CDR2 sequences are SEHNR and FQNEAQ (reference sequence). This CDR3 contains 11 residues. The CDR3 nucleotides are TGTGCCACCCGCAAAGGATACGAGCAGTACTTC. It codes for CATRKGYEQYF.

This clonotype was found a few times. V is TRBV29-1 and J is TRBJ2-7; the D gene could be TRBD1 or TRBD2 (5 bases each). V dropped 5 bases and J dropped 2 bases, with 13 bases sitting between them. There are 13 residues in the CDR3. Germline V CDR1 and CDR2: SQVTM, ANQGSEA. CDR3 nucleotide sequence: TGCAGCGTTCGCAAGGGGAGTACCTACGAGCAGTACTTC. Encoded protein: CSVRKGSTYEQYF.

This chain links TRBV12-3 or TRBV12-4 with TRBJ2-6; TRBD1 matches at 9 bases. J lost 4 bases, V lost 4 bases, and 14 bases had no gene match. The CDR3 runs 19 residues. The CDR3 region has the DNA TGTGCCAGCAGTTCCACCGGGACAGGGTTATTGGGAGGGGCCAACGTCCTGACTTTC. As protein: CASSSTGTGLLGGANVLTF.